This T cell receptor beta chain was retrieved from a study of chronic HIV infection and antiretroviral therapy. TCRdb itself ran the 5' RACE reads through MiXCR, one entry per CDR3 protein. The sample contains roughly 48,000 distinct CDR3 sequences, 19% of which appear only once. The CDR3 consists of 15 residues. In germline, CDR1 is SGHAT, CDR2 FQDESV (reference sequence). V gave up 0 bases and J gave up 2 bases, with 10 bases separating them. The sample comprised peripheral blood. The receptor was derived from an adult who had HIV and had not received antiretroviral therapy, or was an uninfected healthy control (not recorded which). V is TRBV11-1 and J is TRBJ1-1; no definite D call. CDR3 DNA sequence: TGTGCCAGCAGCTTAGCGCTAGGGCCCAACACTGAAGCTTTCTTT. Protein sequence: CASSLALGPNTEAFF.